This T cell receptor beta chain was recorded in a study of radiotherapy plus CTLA-4 blockade in lung cancer. Study-wide background: In 18% of patients, objective responses were seen; around 31% had disease control.

Study outcomes and limitations: Blood-borne expansion of tumor-derived TCR clones followed radiotherapy plus ipilimumab.

The study gave focal radiation plus ipilimumab CTLA-4 blockade to patients with chemo-refractory metastatic non-small-cell lung cancer. Of note for this clone: Its target is unknown.

V shed 6 bases, J shed 5 bases, and the junction held 12 bases outside the gene matches. CDR1 and CDR2 from the germline V gene are ENHRY and SYGVKD. This CDR3 is 15 amino acids long. Produced via immunoSEQ multiplex PCR; TCRdb's table is partial and in-frame only. The sample carries over 70,000 clones, roughly 86% recorded once. The rearrangement links TRBV10-3 to TRBJ2-7, with 8 bases lining up with TRBD2. The sample consisted of peripheral blood, taken from a patient treated with radiotherapy plus ipilimumab. This TCR was recovered from a human donor with non-small cell lung cancer who had a partial response to radiotherapy plus ipilimumab. CDR3 region: CAIRGIAGGGDEQYF. DNA of the CDR3: TGTGCCATCAGAGGGATCGCGGGAGGTGGAGACGAGCAGTACTTC.